Presented here are 14 T cell receptor beta chains from one specimen sequenced in a study of metastatic and nonmetastatic thyroid tumors. TCRdb re-processed the PCR reads through MiXCR. Of about 27,000 clones detected, roughly 15% appear once; the ten largest clones hold roughly 14%. Thyroid surgery was performed in patients who had received no treatment beforehand. Sequencing was done on a sample of blood. The receptor set was obtained from a male donor with papillary thyroid cancer or a benign thyroid nodule (not recorded which). Some clones in this sample may be carry-over from other donors' samples.

As concerns this clone: At one of its ends the junction is not consistent with the germline gene, which may arise from a read error. Other DNA sequences in the same sample also yield this CDR3. The V gene is TRBV19, the J gene TRBJ1-2; 9 bases map to TRBD1. The CDR3 spans 13 residues. From germline, CDR1 is LNHDA and CDR2 SQIVND (reference sequence). CDR3 residues: CASSTTGGGGYTF. The DNA for the CDR3 is TGTGCCAGTAGTACGACAGGGGGTGGTGGCTATACCTTC. The full variable domain, in which reference TRBV19 and TRBJ1-2 provide the parts outside the CDR3, is DGGITQSPKYLFRKEGQNVTLSCEQNLNHDAMYWYRQDPGQGLRLIYYSQIVNDFQKGDIAEGYSVSREKKESFPLTVTSAQKNPTAFYLCASSTTGGGGYTFGSGTRLTVV.

This clone was seen at least ten times. The chain recombines TRBV10-1 with TRBJ2-5, with 7 nucleotides matching TRBD1. J was trimmed by 2 bases and V by 2 bases; bases with no gene match: 2. Germline V gene lookup returns CDR1 WNHNN and CDR2 SYGVQD (reference sequence). The CDR3 extends over 14 amino acids. The CDR3 sequence is CASSEIQGQETQYF. The CDR3 coding sequence is TGCGCCAGCAGTGAGATACAGGGGCAAGAGACCCAGTACTTC.

The sample holds many counts of this clone. The chain uses TRBV5-1 and TRBJ2-5; 8 bases line up with TRBD2. Trimming removed 0 bases from V and 1 base from J; junction bases left unmatched: 5. The germline CDR1 and CDR2 sequences are SGHRS and YFSETQ. The CDR3 sequence is 16 residues long. The CDR3 DNA reads TGCGCCAGCAGCTTGGCCCCAGCGGGAGTCCAAGAGACCCAGTACTTC. Translating it yields CASSLAPAGVQETQYF.

This clone has a handful of counts. A read error is possible here, since a much larger clone lies one base away. The chain recombines TRBV2 with TRBJ1-2; no reliable D call. The CDR3 covers 12 residues. Germline V gene sequence: CDR1 SNHLY, CDR2 FYNNEI. V was clipped by 6 bases and J by 4 bases, with 9 bases between them. This CDR3 reads CASRHGIYGYTF. The CDR3 nucleotides are TGTGCCAGCAGGCACGGAATCTATGGCTACACCTTC.

In its sample, this clone was seen many times. The chain uses TRBV4-1 and TRBJ1-1; maybe TRBD1 (6 bases). From germline, CDR1 is MGHRA and CDR2 YSYEKL. The length of the CDR3 is 15 residues. V dropped 5 bases and J dropped 3 bases, with 16 bases sitting between them. CDR3 residues: CASSSNRERYTEAFF. The CDR3 DNA reads TGCGCCAGCAGCTCCAACAGGGAGAGGTACACTGAAGCTTTCTTT.

This clone has ten or more counts. The chain has TRBV14 and TRBJ1-3; D remains unclear. The CDR3 runs 14 residues. The V end lost 6 bases, the J end lost 0 bases, and 9 bases lay between the germline ends. Per the germline V gene, CDR1 is SGHDN and CDR2 is FVKESK. CDR3 coding DNA: TGTGCCAGCAGTCCGATCAGCTCTGGAAACACCATATATTTT. The encoded protein is CASSPISSGNTIYF.

Details on this clone: A read error is possible here, since a much larger clone lies one base away. The chain carries TRBV6-5 and TRBJ2-5; possibly TRBD1 for D (6 bases). This CDR3 contains 14 residues. Looked up from germline, CDR1 is MNHEY and CDR2 is SVGAGI. The chain's CDR3 is CASSYGGNQDTQYF. CDR3 sequence (DNA): TGTGCCAGCAGTTACGGGGGCAACCAAGATACCCAGTACTTC.

This clone was picked up many times. The chain recombines TRBV29-1 with TRBJ2-2; D is unclear. The CDR3 is 11 amino acids. Germline loops: CDR1 SQVTM, CDR2 ANQGSEA. V shed 4 bases and J shed 6 bases, with 6 bases lying between them. CDR3 sequence (DNA): TGCAGCGTTGGGGGTCCCGGGGAGCTGTTTTTT. Translating it yields CSVGGPGELFF.

This clone has at least ten counts. The V call is TRBV15, the J call TRBJ2-2; D gene unclear. Germline assignment: CDR1 LNHNV and CDR2 YYDKDF (reference sequence). CDR3 size: 14 residues. V lost 5 bases and J lost 3, with 10 bases in between. DNA of the CDR3: TGTGCCACCAGCCGAGGATCGGACACCGGGGAGCTGTTTTTT. Translated: CATSRGSDTGELFF.

There are many counts of this clone. The chain is built from TRBV5-4 and TRBJ1-2, with no clear D. V dropped 4 bases and J dropped 5 bases, with 9 bases sitting between them. Germline V gene lookup returns CDR1 SGHNT and CDR2 YYREEE (reference sequence). CDR3 length equals 12 residues. The CDR3 region has the DNA TGTGCCAGCAGCGCACGATTTTATGGCTACACCTTC. It specifies CASSARFYGYTF.

The rearrangement joins TRBV20-1 to TRBJ2-2; 9 bases fit TRBD2. CDR1 is DFQATT and CDR2 is SNEGSKA in the germline V gene (reference sequence). With V trimmed by 0 bases and J by 5 bases, 10 bases remained unmatched. CDR3 size: 17 residues. CDR3 in amino acids: CSARDLGTSLETGELFF. CDR3 DNA sequence: TGCAGTGCTAGAGACCTAGGGACTAGCTTAGAGACCGGGGAGCTGTTTTTT.

This clone was detected many times. V usage is TRBV27 and J usage is TRBJ1-2, with D tentatively TRBD1 (6 bases). V was shortened by 7 bases and J by 5 bases, with 20 bases between the two germline ends. Germline assignment: CDR1 MNHEY and CDR2 SMNVEV (reference sequence). This CDR3 spans 15 amino acids. The CDR3 DNA sequence: TGTGCCAGCACCTCCGCCGGGGGCGGAGAGTATGGCTACACCTTC. Its protein is CASTSAGGGEYGYTF.

This chain connects TRBV5-5 to TRBJ2-7, with D uncertain. Trimming stripped 4 bases from V and 0 bases from J, with 17 bases between. Germline assignment: CDR1 SGHKS and CDR2 YYEKEE (reference sequence). This CDR3 has 16 residues. CDR3 in DNA: TGTGCCAGCAGCCCCAATTACGGCAGGAGCTCCTACGAGCAGTACTTC. This codes for CASSPNYGRSSYEQYF.

This clone was observed at least ten times. The chain combines TRBV19 with TRBJ2-7; 13 bases agree with TRBD2. The CDR3 is 15 amino acids. Looked up from germline, CDR1 is LNHDA and CDR2 is SQIVND (reference sequence). The V gene end was trimmed by 8 bases and the J gene end by 0 bases; junction bases not matched to a gene: 4. CDR3 in DNA: TGTGCCAGTCAGAGGACTAGCGGGGGCTCCTACGAGCAGTACTTC. Amino acid sequence: CASQRTSGGSYEQYF.